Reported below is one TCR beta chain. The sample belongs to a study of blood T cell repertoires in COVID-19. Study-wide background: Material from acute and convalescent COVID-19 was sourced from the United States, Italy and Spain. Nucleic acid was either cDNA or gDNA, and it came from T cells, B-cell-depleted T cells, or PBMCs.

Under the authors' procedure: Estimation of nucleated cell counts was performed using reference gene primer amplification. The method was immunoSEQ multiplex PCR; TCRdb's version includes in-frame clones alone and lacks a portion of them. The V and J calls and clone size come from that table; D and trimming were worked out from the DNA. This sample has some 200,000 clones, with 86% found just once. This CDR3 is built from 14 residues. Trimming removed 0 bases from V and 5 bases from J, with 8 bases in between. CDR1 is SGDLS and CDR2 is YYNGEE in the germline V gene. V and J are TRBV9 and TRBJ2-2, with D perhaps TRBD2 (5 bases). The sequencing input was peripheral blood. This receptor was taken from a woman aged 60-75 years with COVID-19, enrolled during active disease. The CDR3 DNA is TGTGCCAGCAGCGTAGCGAGAGGGACCGGGGAGCTGTTTTTT. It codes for CASSVARGTGELFF.